The 3 T cell receptor beta chains listed next were all sequenced from one sample in a study of blood T cell repertoires in COVID-19. Only in-frame clones appear in the TCRdb table, and some are missing; sequencing was by immunoSEQ multiplex PCR. The sample has about 50,000 clones, 65% to 85% seen once. The source material was peripheral blood. The receptors were gathered from a man between 40 and 49 years old with acute or convalescent COVID-19.

The rearrangement uses TRBV30 and TRBJ2-1; D remains ambiguous. The CDR3 consists of 13 residues. Trimming removed 4 bases at V and 0 bases at J, with 7 bases between. CDR1 GTSNPN and CDR2 SVGIG come from the germline V gene (reference sequence). CDR3 region: CAWTMSSYNEQFF. CDR3 coding DNA: TGTGCCTGGACCATGAGCTCCTACAATGAGCAGTTCTTC.

The chain is built from TRBV12-2 and TRBJ2-7; the table gives TRBD2 as D, unverified against the DNA. TRBV12-2 is termed a pseudogene. This CDR3 is 15 amino acids long. In nucleotides, the CDR3 is TGTGCAAGTCGCTTGGCGACTAGCGGGGGGAACGAGCAGTACGTC. Amino acids: CASRLATSGGNEQYV.

This chain joins TRBV14 and TRBJ1-4, with TRBD1 matching over 7 bases. V was clipped by 4 bases and J by 5 bases; unmatched bases: 4. The CDR3 consists of 14 residues. Per the germline V gene, CDR1 is SGHDN and CDR2 is FVKESK. CDR3 sequence: CASSPRRGNEKLFF. CDR3 DNA sequence: TGTGCCAGCAGCCCCCGCAGGGGGAATGAAAAACTGTTTTTT. Full variable domain (outside the CDR3, taken from reference TRBV14 and TRBJ1-4): EAGVTQFPSHSVIEKGQTVTLRCDPISGHDNLYWYRRVMGKEIKFLLHFVKESKQDESGMPNNRFLAERTGGTYSTLKVQPAELEDSGVYFCASSPRRGNEKLFFGSGTQLSVL.